Detailed here is one T cell receptor (beta chain). The target antigen is unknown. These data belong to a study of post-analysis software for immune sequencing data. General study results and limits: Controls showed lower frequencies than patients for a handful of TRBV segments, and TRBV5-6, TRBV5-1 and TRBV20-1 were among these.

Tagging with unique molecular identifiers was a feature of the TCR beta cDNA libraries. TCRdb itself ran the PCR reads through MiXCR, one entry per CDR3 protein. This sample has roughly 400,000 distinct CDR3 sequences, with more than 30% found just once. The CDR3 sequence is 13 residues long. V lost 4 bases and J lost 2, with 11 bases in between. Germline V gene sequence: CDR1 SQVTM, CDR2 ANQGSEA. This sequence joins TRBV29-1 and TRBJ1-2, with D possibly TRBD1 on 5 matching bases. The sequence came from a girl aged 2-15 years with multiple sclerosis. The sample consisted of blood. The CDR3 nucleotides are TGCAGCGTTGCGGGGGGACCGAACTATGGCTACACCTTC. It is translated as CSVAGGPNYGYTF.